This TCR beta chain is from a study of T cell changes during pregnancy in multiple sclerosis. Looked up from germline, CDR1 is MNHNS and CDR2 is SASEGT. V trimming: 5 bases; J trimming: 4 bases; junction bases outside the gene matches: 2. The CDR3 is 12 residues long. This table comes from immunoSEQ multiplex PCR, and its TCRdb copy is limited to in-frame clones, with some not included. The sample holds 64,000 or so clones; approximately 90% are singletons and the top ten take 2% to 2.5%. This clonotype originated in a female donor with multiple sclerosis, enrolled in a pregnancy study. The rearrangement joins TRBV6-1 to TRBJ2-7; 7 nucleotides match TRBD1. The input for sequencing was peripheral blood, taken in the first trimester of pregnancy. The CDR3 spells CASSPQGYEQYF. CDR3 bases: TGTGCCAGCAGTCCACAGGGGTACGAGCAGTACTTC.